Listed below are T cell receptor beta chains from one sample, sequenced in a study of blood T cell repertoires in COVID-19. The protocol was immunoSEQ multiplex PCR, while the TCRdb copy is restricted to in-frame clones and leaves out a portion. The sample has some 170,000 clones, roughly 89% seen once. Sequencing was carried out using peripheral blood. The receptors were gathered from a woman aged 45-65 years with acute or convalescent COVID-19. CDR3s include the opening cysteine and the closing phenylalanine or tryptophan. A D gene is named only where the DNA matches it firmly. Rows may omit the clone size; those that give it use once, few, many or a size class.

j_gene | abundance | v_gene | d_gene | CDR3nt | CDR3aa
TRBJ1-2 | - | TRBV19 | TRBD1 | TGTGCCAGTACCCCGACAGGGGGCTATGGCTACACCTTC | CASTPTGGYGYTF
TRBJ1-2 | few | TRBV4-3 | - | TGCGCCAGCAGCCAAGATACCCTCGCTATGGAGGGCTACACCTTC | CASSQDTLAMEGYTF
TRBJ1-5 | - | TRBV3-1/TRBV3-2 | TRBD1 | TGTGCCAGCAGCCAAGGGACAGGGTATCAGCCCCAGCATTTT | CASSQGTGYQPQHF
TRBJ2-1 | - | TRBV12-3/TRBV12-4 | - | TGTGCCAGCATCCAGACTAGTGGCAATGAGCAGTTCTTC | CASIQTSGNEQFF
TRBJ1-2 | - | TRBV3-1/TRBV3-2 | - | TGTGCCAGCAGCCAAGATGAAGACAGAGGTGGCTACACCTTC | CASSQDEDRGGYTF
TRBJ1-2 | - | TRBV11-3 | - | TGTGCCAGCAGCCCCCGAGGGGGTCTTCTTCTGGGCTACACCTTC | CASSPRGGLLLGYTF
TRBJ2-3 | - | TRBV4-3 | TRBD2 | TGCGCCAGCAGCCAAGATGAAGGCGGGAGGGATTTTGGAGATACGCAGTATTTT | CASSQDEGGRDFGDTQYF
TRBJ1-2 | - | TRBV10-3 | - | TGTGCCATCAGTGACAGGGAGGGGGGCTACACCTTC | CAISDREGGYTF
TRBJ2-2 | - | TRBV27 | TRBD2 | TGTGCCAGCATCAAACGGGGACTAGCGGGAGGGACCGGGGAGCTGTTTTTT | CASIKRGLAGGTGELFF
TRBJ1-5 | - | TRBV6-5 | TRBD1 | TGTGCCAGCCAAACAGGGGAAGGGCAGCCCCAGCATTTT | CASQTGEGQPQHF
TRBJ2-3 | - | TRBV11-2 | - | TGTGCCAGCAGCTTGAGCTACCCCAGGGATACGCAGTATTTT | CASSLSYPRDTQYF
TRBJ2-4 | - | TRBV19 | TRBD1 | TGTGCCAGTAGCCAGGGGACAGGGGAAGCCAAAAACATTCAGTACTTC | CASSQGTGEAKNIQYF
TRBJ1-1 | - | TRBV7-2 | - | TGTGCCAGCAGCCTAAGACAGGTCCGCTACACTGAAGCTTTCTTT | CASSLRQVRYTEAFF
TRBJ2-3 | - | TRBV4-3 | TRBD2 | TGCGCCAGCAGCCAAGTCAAAAGCGGGAGGACCTATACGCAGTATTTT | CASSQVKSGRTYTQYF
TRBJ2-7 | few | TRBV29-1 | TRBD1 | TGCAGCGTTCCCGGGACAGACCTCTACGAGCAGTACTTC | CSVPGTDLYEQYF
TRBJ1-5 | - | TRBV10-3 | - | TGTGCCATCAGTGAGTCCCTTCGAAGCAGGGGCTCGGCTCAGCCCCAGCATTTT | CAISESLRSRGSAQPQHF
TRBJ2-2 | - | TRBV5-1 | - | TGCGCCAGCAGCCCTCCGGGACAGAACACCGGGGAGCTGTTTTTT | CASSPPGQNTGELFF
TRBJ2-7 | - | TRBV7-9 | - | TGTGCCGGAACCCAGGGTATCGCCTACGAGCAGTACTTC | CAGTQGIAYEQYF
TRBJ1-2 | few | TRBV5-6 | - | TGTGCCAGCAGCCCACTACAGGGAAGGTATGGCTACACCTTC | CASSPLQGRYGYTF
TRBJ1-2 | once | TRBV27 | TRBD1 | TGTGCCAGCAGGGCTGGGACAGGGTACTATGGCTACACCTTC | CASRAGTGYYGYTF
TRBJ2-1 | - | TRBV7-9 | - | TGTGCCAGCAGTTGGGGGCTAGTTGAGCAGTTCTTC | CASSWGLVEQFF
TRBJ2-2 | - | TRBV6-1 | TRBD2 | TGTGCCAGCAGTGAACGGCCTAGCGGGAACACCGGGGAGCTGTTTTTT | CASSERPSGNTGELFF
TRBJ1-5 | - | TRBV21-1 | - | TGTGCCAGCCCTAAAGCCCGCAGGGGGAATCAGCCCCAGCATTTT | CASPKARRGNQPQHF
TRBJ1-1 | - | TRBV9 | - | TGTGCCAGCAGCCCAGGGGTTGGGGCTGAAGCTTTCTTT | CASSPGVGAEAFF
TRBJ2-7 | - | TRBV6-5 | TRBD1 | TGTGCCAGCAGCCGTCTGGGGACAGGCATATACGAGCAGTACTTC | CASSRLGTGIYEQYF
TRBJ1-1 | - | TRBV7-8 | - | TGTGCCAGCAGCTTAGCGCTTGGGGGGTCCACTGAAGCTTTCTTT | CASSLALGGSTEAFF
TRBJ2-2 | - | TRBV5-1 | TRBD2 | TGCGCCAGCAGCTTGGCTAGCGGGGAAACCGGGGAGCTGTTTTTT | CASSLASGETGELFF
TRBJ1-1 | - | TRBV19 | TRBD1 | TGTGCCAGTAGTCCCTGGGACAGGGGGAACACTGAAGCTTTCTTT | CASSPWDRGNTEAFF
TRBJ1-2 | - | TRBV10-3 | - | TGTGCCATCAATAAAGCCGTGGACTATGGCTACACCTTC | CAINKAVDYGYTF
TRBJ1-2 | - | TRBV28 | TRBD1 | TGTGCCAGCAGTTCGACAGGGGAGGGAAACTATGGCTACACCTTC | CASSSTGEGNYGYTF
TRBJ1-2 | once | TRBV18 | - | TGTGCCAGCGCAGGGGAGGGAACAGGCGGTGGCTACACCTTC | CASAGEGTGGGYTF
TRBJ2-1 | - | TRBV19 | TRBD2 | TGTGCCAGTAGTATCAGTACTAGCGGCCCTAAATCCTACAATGAGCAGTTCTTC | CASSISTSGPKSYNEQFF
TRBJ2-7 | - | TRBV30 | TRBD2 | TGTGCCTGGAGTGGCGGGACTAACTACGAGCAGTACTTC | CAWSGGTNYEQYF
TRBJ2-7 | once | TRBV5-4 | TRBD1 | TGTGCCAGCAGCGTGGGACAGGGTCCCTCCGAGCAGTACTTC | CASSVGQGPSEQYF
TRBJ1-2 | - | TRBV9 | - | TGTGCCAGCAGCGACGGGCCCGGGAGCTATGGCTACACCTTC | CASSDGPGSYGYTF
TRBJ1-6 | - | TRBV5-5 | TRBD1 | TGTGCCAGCACCCTCGGACAGGGAAATTCACCCCTCCACTTT | CASTLGQGNSPLHF
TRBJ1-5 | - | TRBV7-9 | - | TGTGCCAGCAGCTCCGGACACGCCCGAGATCAGCCCCAGCATTTT | CASSSGHARDQPQHF
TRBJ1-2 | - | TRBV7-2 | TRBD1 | TGTGCCAGCAGCTTAGTCCGCCAGGGGGGCTACTATGGCTACACCTTC | CASSLVRQGGYYGYTF
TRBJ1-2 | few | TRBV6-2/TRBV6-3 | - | TGTGCCAGCAGTTCCACAGGGACCTACTATGGCTACACCTTC | CASSSTGTYYGYTF
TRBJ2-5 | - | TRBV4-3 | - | TGCGCCAGCAGCCAACAGGTTCAAGAGACCCAGTACTTC | CASSQQVQETQYF
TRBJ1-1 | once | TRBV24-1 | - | TGTGCCACCAGTGCAGGGAACCTGATGAACACTGAAGCTTTCTTT | CATSAGNLMNTEAFF
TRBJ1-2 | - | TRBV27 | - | TGTGCCAGCAGTTTGCGGCAGGGCGGCTATGGCTACACCTTC | CASSLRQGGYGYTF
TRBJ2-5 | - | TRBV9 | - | TGTGCCAGCAGCGTAGGTAGGGAACAGGGAGAGACCCAGTACTTC | CASSVGREQGETQYF
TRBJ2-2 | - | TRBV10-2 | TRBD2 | TGCGCCAGCAGTGAACCTCTTGGGACTAGCGATTGGGGGGAGCTGTTTTTT | CASSEPLGTSDWGELFF
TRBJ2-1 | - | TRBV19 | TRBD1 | TGTGCCAGTACCAGGGGGTACAATGAGCAGTTCTTC | CASTRGYNEQFF
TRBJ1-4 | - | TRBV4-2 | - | TGTGCCAGCAGCCAAGCCCCACAAAATGAAAAACTGTTTTTT | CASSQAPQNEKLFF
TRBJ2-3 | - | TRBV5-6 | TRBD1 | TGTGCCAGCAGCTTGATGAGGACAGGGACCAGCACAGATACGCAGTATTTT | CASSLMRTGTSTDTQYF
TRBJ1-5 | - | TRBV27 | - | TGTGCCAGCCGCCGACAGGTAGATCAGCCCCAGCATTTT | CASRRQVDQPQHF
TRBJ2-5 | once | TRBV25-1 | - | TGTGCCAGCATGTCGGGGGATGAGACCCAGTACTTC | CASMSGDETQYF
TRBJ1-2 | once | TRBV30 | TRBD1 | TGTGCCTGGAGTAGATCTACGGACAGGTTCACGACCTATGGCTACACCTTC | CAWSRSTDRFTTYGYTF
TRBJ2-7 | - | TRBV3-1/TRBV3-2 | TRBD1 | TGTGCCAGCAGTTCACGGGACAGGGGTACCGAGCAGTACTTC | CASSSRDRGTEQYF
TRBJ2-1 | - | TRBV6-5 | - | TGTGCCAGCAAGCGGGCGGTAGGTAATGAGCAGTTCTTC | CASKRAVGNEQFF
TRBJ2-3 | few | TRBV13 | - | TGTGCCAGCAGCTTAGGGCCGTCGGCTGGGCGTGCAGATACGCAGTATTTT | CASSLGPSAGRADTQYF
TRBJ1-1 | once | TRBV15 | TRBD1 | TGTGCCACCTCTTCCGGGACAGGGGTTTTAACTGAAGCTTTCTTT | CATSSGTGVLTEAFF
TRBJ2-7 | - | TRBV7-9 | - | TGTGCCAGCAGCCCAAGGACAAATTCCTACGAGCAGTACTTC | CASSPRTNSYEQYF
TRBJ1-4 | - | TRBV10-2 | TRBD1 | TGCGCCAGCAGGAGGGACAGGGGAGAGGGATTTGAAAAACTGTTTTTT | CASRRDRGEGFEKLFF
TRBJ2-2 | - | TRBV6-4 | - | TGTGCCAGCCGTTGGACAGACACCGGGGAGCTGTTTTTT | CASRWTDTGELFF